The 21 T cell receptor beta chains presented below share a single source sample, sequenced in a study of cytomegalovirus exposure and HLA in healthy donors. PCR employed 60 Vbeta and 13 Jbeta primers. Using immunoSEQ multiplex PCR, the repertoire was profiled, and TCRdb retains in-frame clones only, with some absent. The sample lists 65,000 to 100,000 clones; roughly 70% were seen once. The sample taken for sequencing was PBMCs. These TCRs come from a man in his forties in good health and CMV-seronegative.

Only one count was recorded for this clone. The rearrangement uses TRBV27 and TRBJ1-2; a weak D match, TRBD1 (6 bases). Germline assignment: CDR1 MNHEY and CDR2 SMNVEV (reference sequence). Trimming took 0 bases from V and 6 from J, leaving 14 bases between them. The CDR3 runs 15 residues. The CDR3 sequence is CASSLSRGGADGYTF. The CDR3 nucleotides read TGTGCCAGCAGTTTATCCAGGGGAGGGGCGGATGGCTACACCTTC.

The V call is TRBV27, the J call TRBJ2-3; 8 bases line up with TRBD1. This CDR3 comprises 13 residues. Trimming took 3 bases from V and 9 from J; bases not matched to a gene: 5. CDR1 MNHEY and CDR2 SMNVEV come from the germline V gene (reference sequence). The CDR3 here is CASSFPGTGTQYF. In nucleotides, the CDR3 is TGTGCCAGCAGTTTTCCAGGGACAGGCACGCAGTATTTT.

In DNA, the CDR3 is TGTGCCAGCAGTTACTCATCGGGAGGAGAAGGCTACACCTTC. Translation: CASSYSSGGEGYTF. The V call is TRBV6-5, the J call TRBJ1-2; D is unresolved. Germline V gene lookup returns CDR1 MNHEY and CDR2 SVGAGI. Between the trimmed V and J ends, which lost 0 bases and 8 bases, there was a span of 13 bases. The CDR3 has 14 residues.

The DNA of the CDR3 is TGTGCCAGCAGTTACTCGCCACAGGGCCCGAACACTGAAGCTTTCTTT. It yields the protein CASSYSPQGPNTEAFF. This chain uses TRBV6-5 with TRBJ1-1, with TRBD1 as a possible D gene (6 bases). The CDR3 length is 16 residues. The germline gives CDR1 MNHEY, CDR2 SVGAGI. V was pared by 0 bases and J by 1 base, with 12 bases between.

The CDR3 region is CASSPGAGGRSADTQYF. The CDR3 region has the DNA TGTGCCAGCAGCCCGGGCGCGGGGGGCCGGTCGGCAGATACGCAGTATTTT. This chain uses TRBV7-9 with TRBJ2-3; 8 bases map to TRBD2. Losses at the gene ends were 5 bases for V and 4 bases for J; bases not matched to a gene: 14. Germline assignment: CDR1 SEHNR and CDR2 FQNEAQ (reference sequence). CDR3 length: 17 amino acids.

CDR3 residues: CSVSGVDTGELFF. CDR3 nucleotides: TGCAGCGTATCAGGGGTCGACACCGGGGAGCTGTTTTTT. The chain recombines TRBV29-1 with TRBJ2-2; possibly TRBD1 for D (6 bases). V was trimmed by 6 bases and J by 3 bases, leaving 11 bases between them. In germline, CDR1 is SQVTM, CDR2 ANQGSEA. CDR3 length equals 13 residues.

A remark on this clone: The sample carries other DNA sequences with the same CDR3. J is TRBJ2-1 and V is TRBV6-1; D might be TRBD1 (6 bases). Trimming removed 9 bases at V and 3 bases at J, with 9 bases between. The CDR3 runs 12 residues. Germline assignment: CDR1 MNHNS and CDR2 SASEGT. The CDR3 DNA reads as TGTGCCAGTGGGACAAGCTACAATGAGCAGTTCTTC. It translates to CASGTSYNEQFF.

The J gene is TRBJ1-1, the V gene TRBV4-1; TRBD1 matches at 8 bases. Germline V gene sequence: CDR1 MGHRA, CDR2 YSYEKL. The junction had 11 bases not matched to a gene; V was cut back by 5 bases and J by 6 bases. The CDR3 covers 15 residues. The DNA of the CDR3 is TGCGCCAGCAGCACACATACAGGGGGGTTTGCTGAAGCTTTCTTT. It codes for CASSTHTGGFAEAFF.

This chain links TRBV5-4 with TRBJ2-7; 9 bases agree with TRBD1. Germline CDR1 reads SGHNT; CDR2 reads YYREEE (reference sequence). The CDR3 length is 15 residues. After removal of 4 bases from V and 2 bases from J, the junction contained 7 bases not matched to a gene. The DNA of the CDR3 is TGTGCCAGCAGCGCCCCGGACAGGGGACCCTACGAGCAGTACTTC. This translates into CASSAPDRGPYEQYF.

CDR3 sequence: CASSQFLAGGMNEQFF. CDR3 nucleotide sequence: TGTGCCAGCAGCCAATTTCTAGCGGGGGGGATGAATGAGCAGTTCTTC. The chain recombines TRBV4-2 with TRBJ2-1, with TRBD2 matching 12 bases. CDR3 length equals 16 residues. The germline CDR1 and CDR2 sequences are LGHNA and YNFKEQ. The V segment lost 2 bases and the J segment 7 bases; nucleotides outside the gene matches: 6.

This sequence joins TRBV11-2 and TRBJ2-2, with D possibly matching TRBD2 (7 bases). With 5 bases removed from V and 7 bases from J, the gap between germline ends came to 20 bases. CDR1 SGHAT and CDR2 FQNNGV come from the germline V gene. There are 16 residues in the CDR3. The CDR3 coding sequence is TGTGCCAGCAGCCTTCAGGCGGGGGCTTCTCGCGGGGAGCTGTTTTTT. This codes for CASSLQAGASRGELFF. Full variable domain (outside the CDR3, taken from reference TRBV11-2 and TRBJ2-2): EAGVAQSPRYKIIEKRQSVAFWCNPISGHATLYWYQQILGQGPKLLIQFQNNGVVDDSQLPKDRFSAERLKGVDSTLKIQPAKLEDSAVYLCASSLQAGASRGELFFGEGSRLTVL.

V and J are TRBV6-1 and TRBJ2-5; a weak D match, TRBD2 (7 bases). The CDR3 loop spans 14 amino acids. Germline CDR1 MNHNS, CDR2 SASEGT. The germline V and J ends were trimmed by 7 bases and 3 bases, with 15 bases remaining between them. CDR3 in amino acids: CASTRRGGEETQYF. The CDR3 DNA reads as TGTGCCAGCACCCGAAGGGGGGGAGAAGAGACCCAGTACTTC.

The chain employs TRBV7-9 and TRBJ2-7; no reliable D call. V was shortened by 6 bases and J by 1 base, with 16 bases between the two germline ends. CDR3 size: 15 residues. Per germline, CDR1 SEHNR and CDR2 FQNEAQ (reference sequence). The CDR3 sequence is CASSEVTEMSYEQYF. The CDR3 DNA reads TGTGCCAGCAGTGAGGTAACCGAGATGTCCTACGAGCAGTACTTC.

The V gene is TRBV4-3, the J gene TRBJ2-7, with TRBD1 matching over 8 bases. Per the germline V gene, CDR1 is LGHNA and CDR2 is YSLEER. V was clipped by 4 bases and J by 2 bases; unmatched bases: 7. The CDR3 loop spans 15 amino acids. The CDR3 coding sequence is TGCGCCAGCAGCCGGTTCGGACAGGGTACCTACGAGCAGTACTTC. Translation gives CASSRFGQGTYEQYF.

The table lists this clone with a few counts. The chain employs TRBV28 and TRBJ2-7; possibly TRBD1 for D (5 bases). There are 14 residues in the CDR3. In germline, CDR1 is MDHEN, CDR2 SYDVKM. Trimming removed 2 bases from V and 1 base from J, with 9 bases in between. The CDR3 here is CASSLGRVSYEQYF. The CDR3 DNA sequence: TGTGCCAGCAGTTTAGGCAGGGTTTCCTACGAGCAGTACTTC.

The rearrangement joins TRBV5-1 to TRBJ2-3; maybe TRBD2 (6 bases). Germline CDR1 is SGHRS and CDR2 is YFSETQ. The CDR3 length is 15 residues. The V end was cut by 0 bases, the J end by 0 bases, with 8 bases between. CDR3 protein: CASSLDGTSTDTQYF. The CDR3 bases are TGCGCCAGCAGCTTGGACGGGACTAGCACAGATACGCAGTATTTT.

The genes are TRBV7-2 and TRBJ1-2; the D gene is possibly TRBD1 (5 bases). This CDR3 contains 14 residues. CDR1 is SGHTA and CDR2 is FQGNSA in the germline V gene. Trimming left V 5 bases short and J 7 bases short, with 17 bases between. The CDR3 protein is CASSLQGPYGGYTF. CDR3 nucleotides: TGTGCCAGCAGCCTCCAGGGTCCCTATGGTGGCTACACCTTC. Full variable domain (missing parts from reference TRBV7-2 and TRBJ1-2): GAGVSQSPSNKVTEKGKDVELRCDPISGHTALYWYRQSLGQGLEFLIYFQGNSAPDKSGLPSDRFSAERTGGSVSTLTIQRTQQEDSAVYLCASSLQGPYGGYTFGSGTRLTVV.

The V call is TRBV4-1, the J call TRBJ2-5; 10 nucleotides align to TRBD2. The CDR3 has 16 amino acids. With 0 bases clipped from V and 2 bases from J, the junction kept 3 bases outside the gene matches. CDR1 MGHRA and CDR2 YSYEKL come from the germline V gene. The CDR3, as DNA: TGCGCCAGCAGCCAAGAGGGTAGCGGGGGGCAAGAGACCCAGTACTTC. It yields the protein CASSQEGSGGQETQYF.

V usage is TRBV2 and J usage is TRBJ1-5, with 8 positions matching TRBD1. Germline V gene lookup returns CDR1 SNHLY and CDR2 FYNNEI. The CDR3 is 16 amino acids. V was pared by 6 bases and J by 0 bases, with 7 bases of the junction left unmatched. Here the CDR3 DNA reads TGTGCCAGCAGGGCACAGGGGGGAAATAGCAATCAGCCCCAGCATTTT. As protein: CASRAQGGNSNQPQHF.

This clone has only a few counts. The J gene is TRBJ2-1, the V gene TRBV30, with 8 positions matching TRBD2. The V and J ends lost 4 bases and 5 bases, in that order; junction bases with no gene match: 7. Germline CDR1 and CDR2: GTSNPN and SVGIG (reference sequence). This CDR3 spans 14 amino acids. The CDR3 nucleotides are TGTGCCTGGAATGTAGCGGGGAGGAACAATGAGCAGTTCTTC. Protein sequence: CAWNVAGRNNEQFF. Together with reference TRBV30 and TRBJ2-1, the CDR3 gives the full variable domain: SQTIHQWPATLVQPVGSPLSLECTVEGTSNPNLYWYRQAAGRGLQLLFYSVGIGQISSEVPQNLSASRPQDRQFILSSKKLLLSDSGFYLCAWNVAGRNNEQFFGPGTRLTVL.

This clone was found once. The CDR3 nucleotides are TGTGCCAGCAGTTTGGGACAGGGCGGCTACGAGCAGTACTTC. It encodes CASSLGQGGYEQYF. V gene TRBV28 combines with J gene TRBJ2-5; TRBD1 agrees at 9 bases. The closer fit of TRBJ2-7 to the DNA end suggests the J call may be wrong. Per the germline V gene, CDR1 is MDHEN and CDR2 is SYDVKM. The CDR3 has 14 amino acids.